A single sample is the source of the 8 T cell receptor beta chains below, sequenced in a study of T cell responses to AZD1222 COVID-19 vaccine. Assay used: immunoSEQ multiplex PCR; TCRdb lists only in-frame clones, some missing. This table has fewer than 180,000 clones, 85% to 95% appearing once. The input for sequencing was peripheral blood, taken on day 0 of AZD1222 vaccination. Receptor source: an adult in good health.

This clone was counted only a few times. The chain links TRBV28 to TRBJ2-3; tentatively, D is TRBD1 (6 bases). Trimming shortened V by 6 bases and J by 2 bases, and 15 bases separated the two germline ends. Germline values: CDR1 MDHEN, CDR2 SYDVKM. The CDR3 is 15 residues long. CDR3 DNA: TGTGCCAGCAGCCTGGACAGAGAATTCACAGATACGCAGTATTTT. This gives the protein CASSLDREFTDTQYF. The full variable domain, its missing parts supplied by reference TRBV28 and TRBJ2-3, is DVKVTQSSRYLVKRTGEKVFLECVQDMDHENMFWYRQDPGLGLRLIYFSYDVKMKEKGDIPEGYSVSREKKERFSLILESASTNQTSMYLCASSLDREFTDTQYFGPGTRLTVL.

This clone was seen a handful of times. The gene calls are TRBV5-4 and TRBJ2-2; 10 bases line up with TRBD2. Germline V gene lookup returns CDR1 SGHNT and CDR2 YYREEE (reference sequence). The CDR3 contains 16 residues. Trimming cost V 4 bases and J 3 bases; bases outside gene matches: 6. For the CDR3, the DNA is TGTGCCAGCAGCAACCTAGCGGGGGACTACACCGGGGAGCTGTTTTTT. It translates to CASSNLAGDYTGELFF.

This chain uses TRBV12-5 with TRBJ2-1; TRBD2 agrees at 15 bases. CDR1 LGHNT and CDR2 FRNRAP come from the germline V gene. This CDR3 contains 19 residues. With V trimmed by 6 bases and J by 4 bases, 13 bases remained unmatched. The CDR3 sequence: CASGPGLAGGPLGYNEQFF. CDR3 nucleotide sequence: TGTGCTAGTGGCCCCGGACTAGCGGGAGGGCCGCTTGGGTACAATGAGCAGTTCTTC.

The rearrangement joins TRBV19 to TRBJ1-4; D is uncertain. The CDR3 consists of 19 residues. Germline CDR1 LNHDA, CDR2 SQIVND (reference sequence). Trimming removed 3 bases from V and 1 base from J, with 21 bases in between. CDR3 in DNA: TGTGCCAGTAGTATCGGTGAGGATTGGGGAAGAGGAACTAATGAAAAACTGTTTTTT. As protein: CASSIGEDWGRGTNEKLFF. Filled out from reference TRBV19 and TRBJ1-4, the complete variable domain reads DGGITQSPKYLFRKEGQNVTLSCEQNLNHDAMYWYRQDPGQGLRLIYYSQIVNDFQKGDIAEGYSVSREKKESFPLTVTSAQKNPTAFYLCASSIGEDWGRGTNEKLFFGSGTQLSVL.

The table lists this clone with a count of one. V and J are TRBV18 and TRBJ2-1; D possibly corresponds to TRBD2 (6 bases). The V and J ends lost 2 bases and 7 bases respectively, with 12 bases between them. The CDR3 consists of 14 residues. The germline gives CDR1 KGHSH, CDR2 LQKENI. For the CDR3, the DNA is TGTGCCAGCTCACCAAGGAGGGATGGAAATGAGCAGTTCTTC. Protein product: CASSPRRDGNEQFF.

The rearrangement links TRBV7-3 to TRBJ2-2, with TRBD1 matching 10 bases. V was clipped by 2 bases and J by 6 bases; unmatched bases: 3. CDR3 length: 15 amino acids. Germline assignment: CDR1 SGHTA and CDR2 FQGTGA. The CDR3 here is CASSLGTGVSGELFF. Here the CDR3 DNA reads TGTGCCAGCAGCTTAGGGACAGGGGTTTCCGGGGAGCTGTTTTTT. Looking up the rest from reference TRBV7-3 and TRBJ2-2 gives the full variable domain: GAGVSQTPSNKVTEKGKYVELRCDPISGHTALYWYRQSLGQGPEFLIYFQGTGAADDSGLPNDRFFAVRPEGSVSTLKIQRTERGDSAVYLCASSLGTGVSGELFFGEGSRLTVL.

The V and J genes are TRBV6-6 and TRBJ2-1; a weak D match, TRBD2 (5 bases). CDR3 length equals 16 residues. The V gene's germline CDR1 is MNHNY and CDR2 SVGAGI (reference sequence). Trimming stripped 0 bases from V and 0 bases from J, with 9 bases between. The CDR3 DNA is TGTGCCAGCAGTTACTCCGGGGATAGCTCCTACAATGAGCAGTTCTTC. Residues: CASSYSGDSSYNEQFF.

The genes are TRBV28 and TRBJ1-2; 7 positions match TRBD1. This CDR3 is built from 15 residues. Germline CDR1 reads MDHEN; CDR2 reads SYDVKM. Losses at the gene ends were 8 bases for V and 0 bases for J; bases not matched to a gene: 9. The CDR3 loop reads CASRALGQTNYGYTF. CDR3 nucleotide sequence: TGTGCCAGCCGCGCTCTGGGACAGACTAACTATGGCTACACCTTC.